A selection of T cell receptor beta chains follows, all from one sample in a study of cytomegalovirus exposure and HLA in healthy donors. Data came from immunoSEQ multiplex PCR; TCRdb stores just in-frame clones and leaves some out. The table has about 190,000 clones, roughly 80% seen once. Specimen: PBMCs. The receptors originated from a man aged 45-65 years in good health and CMV-seronegative. Both conserved end residues are part of each CDR3. Each record gives: V gene, J gene, clone size, D gene, CDR3 protein, CDR3 DNA. D genes are given only for firm matches. Size tells how often a clone was seen (once, few, many) or the class of an expanded clone, and some rows leave it out.

>TRBV2|TRBJ1-6|-|TRBD1
CASSDRGQNSPLHF
TGTGCCAGCAGTGACAGGGGGCAGAATTCACCCCTCCACTTT
>TRBV10-3|TRBJ2-3|-|TRBD2
CAISDLASGNWGNTDTQYF
TGTGCCATCAGTGACTTGGCTAGCGGGAATTGGGGGAACACAGATACGCAGTATTTT
>TRBV12-5|TRBJ2-7|-|TRBD1
CASGLRNQGVNPEQYF
TGTGCTAGTGGTTTGAGAAACCAGGGGGTTAACCCCGAGCAGTACTTC
>TRBV7-2|TRBJ2-5|-|TRBD2
CASSLAPLGSGEETQYF
TGTGCCAGCAGCTTAGCCCCCCTGGGTAGCGGGGAAGAGACCCAGTACTTC
>TRBV28|TRBJ2-1|-|TRBD2
CASSLERGTRAWNEQFF
TGTGCCAGCAGTTTAGAGAGGGGGACTAGGGCATGGAATGAGCAGTTCTTC
>TRBV5-3|TRBJ2-5|-|TRBD2
CARSLIGTSGFQETQYF
TGTGCCAGAAGCCTGATAGGGACTAGCGGTTTCCAAGAGACCCAGTACTTC
>TRBV6-1|TRBJ2-6|-|-
CASSDTGGGGANVLTF
TGTGCCAGCAGTGACACGGGGGGCGGTGGGGCCAACGTCCTGACTTTC
>TRBV6-5|TRBJ2-2|few|-
CASTRGGITGELFF
TGTGCCAGCACAAGGGGCGGGATCACCGGGGAGCTGTTTTTT
>TRBV11-2|TRBJ2-5|-|-
CASSPQTGQETQYF
TGTGCCAGCAGTCCCCAGACAGGTCAAGAGACCCAGTACTTC
>TRBV25-1|TRBJ2-7|-|-
CASSEFTLGRTYYEQYF
TGTGCCAGCAGTGAATTCACCCTAGGCAGGACTTACTACGAGCAGTACTTC